One and the same sample provided the 21 T cell receptor beta chains below, sequenced in a study of cytomegalovirus exposure and HLA in healthy donors. Sequencing was performed with immunoSEQ multiplex PCR; in TCRdb, only in-frame clones are kept and a portion is missing. The data hold some 140,000 clones, with just under 85% observed a single time. The specimen sequenced was PBMCs. Receptors originate from a man in his thirties or forties in good health and CMV-seropositive.

V is TRBV5-4 and J is TRBJ1-2; TRBD1 matches 9 bases. The CDR3 runs to 16 residues. CDR1 and CDR2 (germline): SGHNT, YYREEE (reference sequence). V gave up 5 bases and J gave up 8 bases; unmatched junction bases: 16. Written as DNA, the CDR3 is TGTGCCAGCAGTCAACCCTCACCGGGACAGGGACAAGGCTACACCTTC. Translation: CASSQPSPGQGQGYTF.

V is TRBV4-1 and J is TRBJ1-3; maybe TRBD1 (5 bases). Trimming stripped 2 bases from V and 2 bases from J, with 13 bases between. The CDR3 covers 16 residues. Germline V CDR1 and CDR2: MGHRA, YSYEKL. CDR3 region: CASSQPLGDPGNTIYF. In DNA form, the CDR3 reads TGCGCCAGCAGCCAACCCTTAGGGGATCCTGGAAACACCATATATTTT.

The chain is built from TRBV28 and TRBJ1-2; TRBD1 agrees at 10 bases. The V gene end was trimmed by 4 bases and the J gene end by 3 bases; junction bases not matched to a gene: 8. The CDR3 sequence is 16 residues long. The V gene's germline CDR1 is MDHEN and CDR2 SYDVKM. CDR3 in amino acids: CASSSPAGTGDYGYTF. CDR3 sequence (DNA): TGTGCCAGCAGTTCACCCGCCGGGACAGGGGACTATGGCTACACCTTC.

The CDR3 DNA reads TGTGCCAGCAGCTTGTCTTCTCCGGCCTACGAGCAGTACTTC. It translates to CASSLSSPAYEQYF. The chain has TRBV5-6 and TRBJ2-7; D is ambiguous. V was pared by 1 base and J by 2 bases, with 10 bases between. The CDR3 is 14 residues long. Germline-derived CDR1 and CDR2 are SGHDT and YYEEEE.

This rearrangement joins TRBV5-1 to TRBJ1-2, with D possibly TRBD1 on 5 matching bases. Germline CDR1 and CDR2: SGHRS and YFSETQ. V was shortened by 2 bases and J by 1 base, with 6 bases between the two germline ends. This CDR3 region has 13 residues. The CDR3 loop reads CASSFDSNYGYTF. CDR3 DNA sequence: TGCGCCAGCAGCTTCGACAGTAACTATGGCTACACCTTC.

V usage is TRBV5-6 and J usage is TRBJ2-7; 7 bases line up with TRBD1. V dropped 4 bases and J dropped 5; count of bases not matched to a gene: 12. Per the germline V gene, CDR1 is SGHDT and CDR2 is YYEEEE. The CDR3 length is 15 residues. The CDR3 sequence: CASSPLDRNTNEQYF. The CDR3 nucleotides are TGTGCCAGCAGCCCCCTGGACAGGAATACGAACGAGCAGTACTTC.

This chain links TRBV27 with TRBJ2-3, with TRBD1 identical over 8 bases. Per germline, CDR1 MNHEY and CDR2 SMNVEV (reference sequence). The CDR3 consists of 15 residues. Germline trimming cut 6 bases from V and 1 base from J; bases unmatched to any gene: 6. CDR3 sequence: CASRLETGGTDTQYF. The CDR3 DNA reads TGTGCCAGCAGGTTAGAGACAGGGGGCACAGATACGCAGTATTTT.

V and J are TRBV6-1 and TRBJ1-2; D unclear. CDR1 and CDR2 (germline): MNHNS, SASEGT. The CDR3 consists of 13 residues. V lost 4 bases and J 8 bases, leaving 14 bases between the germline ends. The CDR3 DNA reads TGTGCCAGCAGTGTACAGTATGTGGAAGGCTACACCTTC. Protein sequence: CASSVQYVEGYTF.

This clone occurred a few times. The chain recombines TRBV9 with TRBJ1-1, with D tentatively TRBD1 (5 bases). The CDR3 extends over 14 amino acids. Germline CDR1 SGDLS, CDR2 YYNGEE. The ends were cut back, 3 bases at V and 8 bases at J, with 17 bases in the middle. The CDR3 spells CASSGQGGDEEAFF. The CDR3 DNA sequence: TGTGCCAGCAGCGGGCAGGGTGGGGATGAAGAAGCTTTCTTT.

This chain links TRBV11-1 with TRBJ2-4; 9 nucleotides line up with TRBD1. The CDR3 contains 13 residues. CDR1 and CDR2 from the germline V gene are SGHAT and FQDESV (reference sequence). After removal of 4 bases from V and 7 bases from J, the junction contained 2 bases not matched to a gene. The CDR3 DNA sequence: TGTGCCAGCAGCTGGACAGGGGAGAACATTCAGTACTTC. The encoded protein is CASSWTGENIQYF.

This clone turned up a few times. This sequence joins TRBV5-4 and TRBJ2-1; a possible D gene is TRBD2 (5 bases). This CDR3 spans 13 amino acids. V was pared by 0 bases and J by 7 bases, with 8 bases between. Germline-derived CDR1 and CDR2 are SGHNT and YYREEE (reference sequence). CDR3 residues: CASSLAGVNEQFF. As DNA, the CDR3 is TGTGCCAGCAGCTTGGCCGGGGTGAATGAGCAGTTCTTC. Supplemented by reference TRBV5-4 and TRBJ2-1, the full variable domain reads ETGVTQSPTHLIKTRGQQVTLRCSSQSGHNTVSWYQQALGQGPQFIFQYYREEENGRGNFPPRFSGLQFPNYSSELNVNALELDDSALYLCASSLAGVNEQFFGPGTRLTVL.

This clone appeared a few times. V and J are TRBV10-3 and TRBJ1-1; D is ambiguous. This CDR3 region has 13 residues. V lost 10 bases, J lost 0 bases, and 12 bases lay in between. Germline CDR1 is ENHRY and CDR2 is SYGVKD. CDR3 DNA sequence: TGTGCCACCGGGTCCGGAATGAACACTGAAGCTTTCTTT. Its translation: CATGSGMNTEAFF.

V gene TRBV2 combines with J gene TRBJ1-1; 8 nucleotides line up with TRBD1. The CDR3 spans 15 residues. V lost 5 bases, J lost 2 bases, and 7 bases stayed unmatched. In germline, CDR1 is SNHLY, CDR2 FYNNEI. The CDR3 loop is CASSQGALFNTEAFF. As DNA, the CDR3 is TGTGCCAGCAGTCAGGGGGCTCTTTTCAACACTGAAGCTTTCTTT.

The chain is built from TRBV7-2 and TRBJ2-1; D possibly corresponds to TRBD2 (5 bases). Between the trimmed V and J ends, which lost 4 bases and 6 bases, there was a span of 13 bases. The CDR3 is 14 residues long. Germline V CDR1 and CDR2: SGHTA, FQGNSA. In DNA, the CDR3 is TGTGCCAGCAGCTCGGCTGGACTCAGCAATGAGCAGTTCTTC. Translation gives CASSSAGLSNEQFF.

V usage is TRBV18 and J usage is TRBJ1-4, with D perhaps TRBD1 (6 bases). V gave up 4 bases and J gave up 6 bases, with 12 bases separating them. The CDR3 is 14 amino acids. CDR1 KGHSH and CDR2 LQKENI come from the germline V gene. The CDR3 sequence: CASSLGAQDEKLFF. Written as DNA, the CDR3 is TGTGCCAGCTCACTGGGGGCGCAGGATGAAAAACTGTTTTTT.

This clone showed up just a few times. This sequence joins TRBV7-3 and TRBJ1-2, with 9 bases fitting TRBD1. The junction had 6 bases not matched to a gene; V was cut back by 4 bases and J by 3 bases. CDR1 is SGHTA and CDR2 is FQGTGA in the germline V gene. The CDR3 is 15 residues long. CDR3 nucleotides: TGTGCCAGCAGCTCCGGGACAGGGTTAGACTATGGCTACACCTTC. Protein: CASSSGTGLDYGYTF.

The chain carries TRBV5-1 and TRBJ2-2; the match to TRBD2 covers 13 bases. Trimming cost V 1 base and J 5 bases; bases outside gene matches: 5. Germline V lookup: CDR1 SGHRS, CDR2 YFSETQ. This CDR3 is built from 17 residues. In DNA, the CDR3 is TGCGCCAGCAGCTTGACTAGCGGGAGGGCGTATACCGGGGAGCTGTTTTTT. This translates into CASSLTSGRAYTGELFF.

The chain has TRBV6-4 and TRBJ1-5, with 10 bases that match TRBD1. The germline CDR1 and CDR2 sequences are MRHNA and SNTAGT. Trimming took 2 bases from V and 2 from J; bases not matched to a gene: 0. The length of the CDR3 is 15 residues. This CDR3 reads CASSDGTGGNQPQHF. CDR3 DNA sequence: TGTGCCAGCAGTGACGGGACAGGGGGCAATCAGCCCCAGCATTTT.

CDR3 in DNA: TGTGCTAGTGGTTTGGGTTTGGGACAGACATATCAGCCCCAGCATTTT. Protein: CASGLGLGQTYQPQHF. V and J are TRBV12-5 and TRBJ1-5; TRBD1 matches at 7 bases. J was trimmed by 5 bases and V by 1 base; bases with no gene match: 8. The CDR3 loop spans 16 amino acids. The germline V gene has CDR1 LGHNT and CDR2 FRNRAP.

V is TRBV4-1 and J is TRBJ2-5; 8 bases are a match to TRBD1. The germline V gene has CDR1 MGHRA and CDR2 YSYEKL. J gave up 3 bases and V 6 bases, and 12 bases lay outside the gene matches. There are 16 residues in the CDR3. The CDR3 here is CASSRTPGGDEETQYF. The CDR3 region has the DNA TGCGCCAGCAGTCGGACTCCAGGGGGCGACGAAGAGACCCAGTACTTC.

The rearrangement joins TRBV29-1 to TRBJ1-1; a possible D gene is TRBD1 (6 bases). Between the trimmed V and J ends, which lost 6 bases and 1 base, there was a span of 18 bases. The germline gives CDR1 SQVTM, CDR2 ANQGSEA. There are 15 residues in the CDR3. CDR3 protein: CSVAFAGQTNTEAFF. CDR3 nucleotide sequence: TGCAGCGTCGCTTTCGCCGGACAGACGAACACTGAAGCTTTCTTT.